Presented here are 24 T cell receptor beta chains from one specimen sequenced in a study of glioma-infiltrating T cells. TCR alpha and beta CDR3 regions were amplified from RNA using iRepertoire nested multiplex PCR. TCRdb re-called the multiplex PCR reads through MiXCR, storing one row per CDR3 protein. The sample carries under 20,000 distinct CDR3 sequences, over 45% recorded once. Sequenced sample: glioma tissue, nonneoplastic brain tissue, or PBMCs (not recorded which). The receptors here all came from a human donor with low-grade glioma or glioblastoma, undergoing nonglioma brain surgery, or in good health (not recorded which).

Regarding this clonotype: The junction departs from germline at one end; a sequencing error may be responsible. V and J are TRBV27 and TRBJ1-2; TRBD1 is a possible D gene (6 bases). The CDR3 contains 13 residues. Per germline, CDR1 MNHEY and CDR2 SMNVEV (reference sequence). CDR3 coding DNA: TGTGCCAACGACTTCACAGGGAAGAATGGCTACACATTC. This translates into CANDFTGKNGYTF.

This clonotype was seen once. The gene calls are TRBV27 and TRBJ1-2; 7 bases are shared with TRBD1. The CDR3 is 13 residues long. V lost 5 bases to trimming and J lost 5 bases; unmatched junction nucleotides: 5. CDR1 is MNHEY and CDR2 is SMNVEV in the germline V gene (reference sequence). This CDR3 is CASSRGQPYGYTF. The CDR3 DNA follows: TGTGCCAGCAGTCGGGGACAGCCGTATGGCTACACCTTC.

The V and J genes are TRBV6-1 and TRBJ2-1; TRBD1 is a possible D gene (6 bases). The V gene lost 1 base and the J gene lost 11 bases, with 12 bases spanning the gap. Looked up from germline, CDR1 is MNHNS and CDR2 is SASEGT. The CDR3 extends over 13 amino acids. CDR3 region: CASSEVKQGQQFF. Here the CDR3 DNA reads TGTGCCAGCAGTGAAGTCAAACAGGGACAGCAGTTCTTC.

Regarding this clonotype: A much bigger clone sits one base away, suggesting this may be a read error. V gene TRBV7-3 combines with J gene TRBJ2-1; 9 nucleotides agree with TRBD2. V shed 9 bases and J 8 bases; nucleotides not matched to a gene: 11. The CDR3 consists of 14 residues. Per germline, CDR1 SGHTA and CDR2 FQGTGA. The CDR3 reads CARSTLAGSDEQFF. CDR3 coding DNA: TGTGCCAGAAGCACCCTAGCGGGGTCAGATGAGCAGTTCTTC.

This clonotype was detected only a few times. The chain recombines TRBV6-2 or TRBV6-3 with TRBJ2-2; D gene unclear. The CDR3 is 13 amino acids. CDR1 MNHEY and CDR2 SVGEGT come from the germline V gene. Deletions cut 6 bases from V and 4 bases from J, with 9 bases between. CDR3 sequence (DNA): TGTGCCAGCAGCGAAAAGATCACCGGGGAGCTGTTTTTT. It is translated as CASSEKITGELFF.

This clonotype was seen repeatedly, ten times or more. The rearrangement uses TRBV20-1 and TRBJ2-6; D is possibly TRBD1 (5 bases). This CDR3 spans 15 amino acids. V lost 3 bases and J lost 1, with 10 bases in between. Germline V CDR1 and CDR2: DFQATT, SNEGSKA (reference sequence). The CDR3 coding sequence is TGCAGTGCTAGGACAGCTCATTCTGGGGCCAACGTCCTGACTTTC. It yields the protein CSARTAHSGANVLTF.

This chain connects TRBV20-1 to TRBJ1-1; D gene uncertain. Germline-derived CDR1 and CDR2 are DFQATT and SNEGSKA (reference sequence). This CDR3 region has 12 residues. V was pared by 5 bases and J by 3 bases, with 10 bases between. CDR3 sequence reads: CSASLLYTEAFF. The CDR3 region has the DNA TGCAGTGCTTCTCTCCTGTACACTGAAGCTTTCTTT.

J is TRBJ1-2 and V is TRBV20-1, with a possible D match to TRBD1 (6 bases). The germline V gene encodes CDR1 DFQATT and CDR2 SNEGSKA (reference sequence). Trimming removed 4 bases from V and 4 bases from J, with 10 bases in between. This CDR3 spans 12 amino acids. Here the CDR3 reads CSANRGGYGYTF. The CDR3, as DNA: TGCAGTGCTAATCGAGGGGGCTATGGCTACACCTTC.

The gene calls are TRBV6-2 or TRBV6-3 and TRBJ2-1; no clear D. CDR1 MNHEY and CDR2 SVGEGT come from the germline V gene. The V and J ends lost 5 bases and 7 bases respectively, with 9 bases between them. CDR3 length equals 12 residues. DNA for the CDR3: TGTGCCAGCAGTCTCGGTTGGAATGAGCAGTTCTTC. Translated: CASSLGWNEQFF.

Remarks on this clonotype: At one end, the junction sequence differs from germline, possibly due to a read error. The chain joins TRBV28 to TRBJ2-1, with D uncertain. There are 17 residues in the CDR3. Germline CDR1 and CDR2: MDHEN and SYDVKM. In DNA form, the CDR3 reads TGTGCCAGCAGTCTACCCCAGAAGGCGAGCCTCTACAATAAGCAGTTCTTC. Protein sequence: CASSLPQKASLYNKQFF.

This clonotype was seen many times. J is TRBJ2-3 and V is TRBV14; the D is unclear. CDR1 and CDR2 from the germline V gene are SGHDN and FVKESK. V shed 4 bases and J shed 4 bases, with 18 bases lying between them. The length of the CDR3 is 16 residues. CDR3 coding DNA: TGTGCCAGCAGCCCCTTCAAGGGTGGAAATTCAGATACGCAGTATTTT. It encodes CASSPFKGGNSDTQYF. The full variable domain, with the rest looked up from reference TRBV14 and TRBJ2-3, is EAGVTQFPSHSVIEKGQTVTLRCDPISGHDNLYWYRRVMGKEIKFLLHFVKESKQDESGMPNNRFLAERTGGTYSTLKVQPAELEDSGVYFCASSPFKGGNSDTQYFGPGTRLTVL.

The DNA for the CDR3 is TGTGCCAGTAGTCCCGGGAGGTCCTACACAGATACGCAGTATTTT. Translated, it gives CASSPGRSYTDTQYF. The rearrangement joins TRBV19 to TRBJ2-3; 7 bases agree with TRBD2. This CDR3 is built from 15 residues. CDR1 is LNHDA and CDR2 is SQIVND in the germline V gene (reference sequence). J gave up 2 bases and V 5 bases, and 7 bases lay outside the gene matches.

Note on this clonotype: One base away lies a much larger clone, so this may be a sequencing read error. V usage is TRBV5-6 and J usage is TRBJ2-1, with a possible D match to TRBD1 (6 bases). V was shortened by 6 bases and J by 7 bases, with 17 bases between the two germline ends. This CDR3 comprises 14 residues. CDR1 SGHDT and CDR2 YYEEEE come from the germline V gene. The chain's CDR3 is CASIFWGPVNEQFF. The CDR3 DNA reads as TGTGCCAGCATCTTCTGGGGGCCGGTGAATGAGCAGTTCTTC.

The rearrangement links TRBV7-9 to TRBJ1-1; tentatively, D is TRBD1 (6 bases). This CDR3 comprises 14 residues. Germline CDR1 SEHNR, CDR2 FQNEAQ (reference sequence). V shed 4 bases and J shed 5 bases, with 14 bases lying between them. The CDR3 sequence: CASSWGQLRTEAFF. The CDR3 region has the DNA TGTGCCAGCAGCTGGGGACAATTGCGGACTGAAGCTTTCTTT.

The chain is built from TRBV27 and TRBJ1-5; no clear D gene. The germline V and J ends were trimmed by 6 bases and 0 bases, with 12 bases remaining between them. The V gene's germline CDR1 is MNHEY and CDR2 SMNVEV (reference sequence). The CDR3 is 15 amino acids. The CDR3 DNA is TGTGCCAGCAGCTTCCGGGAAAATAGCAATCAGCCCCAGCATTTT. Translation: CASSFRENSNQPQHF.

This CDR3 is CSARIRANEQFF. CDR3 in DNA: TGCAGTGCTAGAATCAGGGCTAATGAGCAGTTCTTC. The chain joins TRBV20-1 to TRBJ2-1, with D tentatively TRBD1 (5 bases). Germline V gene sequence: CDR1 DFQATT, CDR2 SNEGSKA (reference sequence). V was clipped by 2 bases and J by 7 bases, with 9 bases between them. The CDR3 has 12 amino acids.

The chain couples TRBV7-2 to TRBJ2-5; no clear D. The germline V and J ends were trimmed by 2 bases and 5 bases, with 9 bases remaining between them. This CDR3 is built from 13 residues. CDR1 is SGHTA and CDR2 is FQGNSA in the germline V gene. The CDR3 protein is CASSLQVVETQYF. The CDR3 coding sequence is TGTGCCAGCAGCTTACAGGTTGTGGAGACCCAGTACTTC.

The gene calls are TRBV28 and TRBJ1-1; 7 bases fit TRBD1. The V gene's germline CDR1 is MDHEN and CDR2 SYDVKM. Trimming removed 3 bases from V and 4 bases from J; junction bases left unmatched: 5. CDR3 size: 14 residues. The CDR3 loop is CASSLQGGPTEAFF. The CDR3 DNA sequence: TGTGCCAGCAGTTTGCAGGGGGGCCCCACTGAAGCTTTCTTT.

The chain links TRBV14 to TRBJ1-6; the D is unclear. With 1 base removed from V and 8 bases from J, the gap between germline ends came to 9 bases. This CDR3 contains 14 residues. CDR1 is SGHDN and CDR2 is FVKESK in the germline V gene. The CDR3 is CASSQVLTDSPLHF. For the CDR3, the DNA is TGTGCCAGCAGCCAAGTGCTGACGGATTCACCCCTCCACTTT. The full variable domain, with the rest looked up from reference TRBV14 and TRBJ1-6, is EAGVTQFPSHSVIEKGQTVTLRCDPISGHDNLYWYRRVMGKEIKFLLHFVKESKQDESGMPNNRFLAERTGGTYSTLKVQPAELEDSGVYFCASSQVLTDSPLHFGNGTRLTVT.

The V and J genes are TRBV6-1 and TRBJ1-1; D not resolved. The length of the CDR3 is 15 residues. V lost 9 bases and J lost 1, with 18 bases in between. Per the germline V gene, CDR1 is MNHNS and CDR2 is SASEGT. CDR3 bases: TGTGCCAGTTCAGACCACGGCCAGACGAACACTGAAGCTTTCTTT. This sequence encodes CASSDHGQTNTEAFF.

CDR3 nucleotides: TGCAGTGCCGGGCAGTCTAGCACAGATACGCAGTATTTT. Its translation: CSAGQSSTDTQYF. The chain joins TRBV20-1 to TRBJ2-3; D gene ambiguous. V was cut by 6 bases and J by 0 bases, with 10 bases left in between. This CDR3 has 13 residues. The V gene's germline CDR1 is DFQATT and CDR2 SNEGSKA (reference sequence).

This clonotype is categorized as medium-sized. The chain uses TRBV28 and TRBJ2-7; 8 bases are a match to TRBD2. The CDR3 contains 15 residues. Trimming cost V 2 bases and J 3 bases; bases outside gene matches: 6. Germline V gives CDR1 MDHEN, CDR2 SYDVKM. This CDR3 reads CASSLGREGLYEQYF. DNA for the CDR3: TGTGCCAGCAGTTTAGGTCGGGAGGGCCTCTACGAGCAGTACTTC.

This clonotype showed up just a few times. The CDR3 DNA follows: TGTGCCAGCAGGCAGACAGTGACAACCCTGAACACAGATACGCAGTATTTT. This sequence encodes CASRQTVTTLNTDTQYF. This chain links TRBV6-1 with TRBJ2-3, with D tentatively TRBD1 (5 bases). Looked up from germline, CDR1 is MNHNS and CDR2 is SASEGT. V lost 6 bases and J 2 bases, leaving 21 bases between the germline ends. This CDR3 comprises 17 residues.

V gene TRBV18 combines with J gene TRBJ2-1; maybe TRBD1 (6 bases). V was pared by 5 bases and J by 1 base, with 12 bases between. Germline loops: CDR1 KGHSH, CDR2 LQKENI. The CDR3 has 15 residues. CDR3 DNA: TGTGCCAGCTCAACGACAGGCCAATCCTACAATGAGCAGTTCTTC. Its protein is CASSTTGQSYNEQFF.